These 27 T cell receptor beta chains were all obtained from the same sample, sequenced in a study of blood T cells in healthy people across ages. Then a second PCR, running about 6 to 12 cycles, was carried out with a sample-barcoded 5' primer and a J-beta primer mix. From the 5' RACE reads, TCRdb called clonotypes with MiXCR, one entry per CDR3 protein. The sample contains around 1.5 million distinct CDR3 sequences, about 31% of which appear only once. Material for sequencing was blood. The receptors here all came from a woman in her thirties in good health.

This clonotype was counted between two and nine times. V is TRBV6-1 and J is TRBJ2-3; TRBD2 aligns across 7 bases. Trimming removed 3 bases from V and 0 bases from J; junction bases left unmatched: 6. CDR3 length: 16 residues. Germline V gene sequence: CDR1 MNHNS, CDR2 SASEGT. In DNA form, the CDR3 reads TGTGCCAGCAGTGATTCACTAGCGCCTAGCACAGATACGCAGTATTTT. This sequence encodes CASSDSLAPSTDTQYF.

This clonotype has only a few counts. The rearrangement uses TRBV9 and TRBJ1-2; TRBD1 might be the D (6 bases). CDR3 length: 13 residues. With 3 bases removed from V and 3 bases from J, the gap between germline ends came to 9 bases. CDR1 is SGDLS, CDR2 YYNGEE, per germline. The CDR3 nucleotides read TGTGCCAGCAGCGCCACAGGGTACTATGGCTACACCTTC. Translation gives CASSATGYYGYTF.

This sequence joins TRBV7-9 and TRBJ2-3; 8 bases are shared with TRBD2. Trimming took 3 bases from V and 0 from J; bases not matched to a gene: 5. In germline, CDR1 is SEHNR, CDR2 FQNEAQ (reference sequence). The CDR3 has 16 residues. The CDR3 sequence is CASSFPGGGSTDTQYF. In DNA, the CDR3 is TGTGCCAGCAGCTTCCCCGGGGGGGGGAGCACAGATACGCAGTATTTT.

This clonotype showed up just a few times. This chain connects TRBV5-1 to TRBJ2-5; D remains unclear. V gave up 2 bases and J gave up 9 bases, with 11 bases separating them. CDR3 length equals 12 residues. Germline lookup yields CDR1 SGHRS and CDR2 YFSETQ. CDR3 DNA: TGCGCCAGCAGCTTTCGTCTGGGTCCCCAGTACTTC. Translation: CASSFRLGPQYF.

The V and J genes are TRBV27 and TRBJ2-7; D remains unclear. The V gene's germline CDR1 is MNHEY and CDR2 SMNVEV (reference sequence). The V end was cut by 3 bases, the J end by 7 bases, with 19 bases between. The CDR3 runs 15 residues. In DNA form, the CDR3 reads TGTGCCAGCAGTTTGGCCCCCCTGGCCCAGGTTGAGCAGTACTTC. Translating gives CASSLAPLAQVEQYF.

As regards this clonotype: Sequence at one end of the junction differs from germline and may be a read error. Written as DNA, the CDR3 is TGTGCCGTCAGTGGAGGGAGGGGACAGGGTGAAAAACTGTTTTTT. Amino acid sequence: CAVSGGRGQGEKLFF. The V call is TRBV10-3, the J call TRBJ1-4, with TRBD1 matching 9 bases. This CDR3 contains 15 residues. CDR1 is ENHRY, CDR2 SYGVKD, per germline.

This clonotype has just a few counts. The CDR3 DNA follows: TGTGCCATCAGCCTGACAGGCACAGATACGCAGTATTTT. It codes for CAISLTGTDTQYF. V and J are TRBV10-3 and TRBJ2-3; TRBD1 is a possible D gene (5 bases). Germline assignment: CDR1 ENHRY and CDR2 SYGVKD. V lost 6 bases and J lost 1, with 8 bases in between. The CDR3 consists of 13 residues.

V and J are TRBV29-1 and TRBJ2-3; D might be TRBD1 or TRBD2, each matching 5 bases. Per the germline V gene, CDR1 is SQVTM and CDR2 is ANQGSEA. CDR3 length: 17 amino acids. V was trimmed by 0 bases and J by 4 bases, leaving 20 bases between them. CDR3 nucleotide sequence: TGCAGCGTTGAAGATCGGAGAAAGGGACCTGGTCCAGATACGCAGTATTTT. It specifies CSVEDRRKGPGPDTQYF.

This rearrangement joins TRBV28 to TRBJ2-7, with D perhaps TRBD2 (7 bases). This CDR3 contains 15 residues. Germline assignment: CDR1 MDHEN and CDR2 SYDVKM. Between the trimmed V and J ends, which lost 3 bases and 7 bases, there was a span of 19 bases. The CDR3 DNA is TGTGCCAGCAGTTTTAGGGTTCGGGGGGCGAGGGAGCAGTACTTC. Amino acids: CASSFRVRGAREQYF.

In this sample, this clonotype turned up a few times. The chain has TRBV5-8 and TRBJ2-7; 7 bases fit TRBD1. With 4 bases clipped from V and 0 bases from J, the junction kept 7 bases outside the gene matches. CDR1 and CDR2 from the germline V gene are SGHTS and YDEGEE. The CDR3 totals 15 residues. Here the CDR3 DNA reads TGTGCCAGCAGCCCCGACAGGGTGCCCTCCTACGAGCAGTACTTC. Protein: CASSPDRVPSYEQYF.

CDR3 nucleotide sequence: TGTGCCAGCAGCCAAGTAGGACGGGGGGGTATCGATGAGCAGTTCTTC. Protein: CASSQVGRGGIDEQFF. The rearrangement uses TRBV4-2 and TRBJ2-1; 8 bases match TRBD2. Losses at the gene ends were 1 base for V and 8 bases for J; bases not matched to a gene: 10. From germline, CDR1 is LGHNA and CDR2 YNFKEQ. The CDR3 totals 16 residues.

The V and J genes are TRBV12-3 or TRBV12-4 and TRBJ1-5, with unresolved D. This CDR3 is 16 amino acids long. V gave up 3 bases and J gave up 2 bases, with 14 bases separating them. CDR3 sequence (DNA): TGTGCCAGCAGTTTTAGGAAGGGAACTCGCAATCAGCCCCAGCATTTT. It translates to CASSFRKGTRNQPQHF.

The chain carries TRBV24-1 and TRBJ2-1; 9 bases fit TRBD2. There are 18 residues in the CDR3. Trimming cost V 2 bases and J 1 base; bases outside gene matches: 8. CDR1 KGHDR and CDR2 SFDVKD come from the germline V gene. CDR3 coding DNA: TGTGCCACCAGTGATTCTGATAGGACTAGCGCTTCCTACAATGAGCAGTTCTTC. Translated, it gives CATSDSDRTSASYNEQFF.

This clonotype was seen ten or more times. This sequence joins TRBV29-1 and TRBJ2-1; D is uncertain. Germline V gene lookup returns CDR1 SQVTM and CDR2 ANQGSEA. The CDR3 loop spans 14 amino acids. Trimming shortened V by 4 bases and J by 0 bases, and 10 bases separated the two germline ends. CDR3 protein: CSVVRPSSYNEQFF. CDR3 DNA sequence: TGCAGCGTTGTTAGGCCGAGCTCCTACAATGAGCAGTTCTTC.

As DNA, the CDR3 is TGTGCCAGCAGTGGGGACGGGGGACGAGAGCAGTTCTTC. It yields the protein CASSGDGGREQFF. This chain uses TRBV2 with TRBJ2-1; perhaps TRBD2 as D (6 bases). There are 13 residues in the CDR3. The germline V gene encodes CDR1 SNHLY and CDR2 FYNNEI. Trimming removed 4 bases from V and 10 bases from J, with 14 bases in between.

There are many counts of this clonotype. The V gene is TRBV25-1, the J gene TRBJ2-1; no reliable D call. The length of the CDR3 is 11 residues. In germline, CDR1 is MGHDK, CDR2 SYGVNS. Trimming shortened V by 9 bases and J by 14 bases, and 17 bases separated the two germline ends. This chain's CDR3 is CASHDIGREFF. The CDR3 DNA follows: TGTGCCAGTCATGACATAGGTAGAGAGTTCTTC.

The rearrangement uses TRBV20-1 and TRBJ1-2; tentatively, D is TRBD1 (6 bases). V was shortened by 6 bases and J by 4 bases, with 15 bases between the two germline ends. The CDR3 spans 13 residues. Germline CDR1 is DFQATT and CDR2 is SNEGSKA (reference sequence). The CDR3 sequence: CSAGTPKVYGYTF. DNA of the CDR3: TGCAGTGCAGGGACACCAAAGGTCTATGGCTACACCTTC.

The rearrangement links TRBV20-1 to TRBJ2-5; D ambiguous. The germline V gene encodes CDR1 DFQATT and CDR2 SNEGSKA (reference sequence). The CDR3 spans 12 residues. The ends were cut back, 6 bases at V and 1 base at J, with 9 bases in the middle. CDR3 residues: CSAPLRQETQYF. In nucleotides, the CDR3 is TGCAGTGCCCCCCTACGCCAAGAGACCCAGTACTTC.

This clonotype occurred a few times. V and J are TRBV5-1 and TRBJ1-1; TRBD1 agrees at 7 bases. The ends lost 4 bases at V and 0 bases at J; junction bases unmatched: 6. CDR1 and CDR2 (germline): SGHRS, YFSETQ. The CDR3 covers 15 residues. CDR3 loop: CASSVRDSLNTEAFF. CDR3 bases: TGCGCCAGCAGCGTCCGGGACAGCCTGAACACTGAAGCTTTCTTT. Using reference TRBV5-1 and TRBJ1-1 for the parts outside the CDR3, the full variable domain is KAGVTQTPRYLIKTRGQQVTLSCSPISGHRSVSWYQQTPGQGLQFLFEYFSETQRNKGNFPGRFSGRQFSNSRSEMNVSTLELGDSALYLCASSVRDSLNTEAFFGQGTRLTVV.

The rearrangement uses TRBV7-8 and TRBJ2-1, with 11 nucleotides matching TRBD2. The CDR3 length is 19 residues. The germline V gene has CDR1 SGHVS and CDR2 FQNEAQ. With V trimmed by 3 bases and J by 7 bases, 17 bases remained unmatched. In DNA form, the CDR3 reads TGTGCCAGCAGCTTGGGGGGGCCCGGGACTAGCGGCCTGGAGAATGAGCAGTTCTTC. Its translation is CASSLGGPGTSGLENEQFF.

The chain combines TRBV30 with TRBJ1-4; D unresolved. V lost 5 bases and J lost 2, with 21 bases in between. CDR1 and CDR2 (germline): GTSNPN, SVGIG (reference sequence). There are 17 residues in the CDR3. Written as DNA, the CDR3 is TGTGCCTGGGGAGGCCGGGGTGGCTTGCTGACTAATGAAAAACTGTTTTTT. This sequence encodes CAWGGRGGLLTNEKLFF.

The chain employs TRBV6-5 and TRBJ2-5; D unresolved. The germline CDR1 and CDR2 sequences are MNHEY and SVGAGI. V shed 0 bases and J shed 9 bases, with 17 bases lying between them. There are 15 residues in the CDR3. The CDR3 DNA is TGTGCCAGCAGTTACTCGCATGGGATCCAAGATGCCCAGTACTTC. Its protein product is CASSYSHGIQDAQYF.

This clonotype was seen more than once but under ten times. The genes are TRBV4-1 and TRBJ2-7; 9 nucleotides line up with TRBD2. This CDR3 contains 15 residues. The V gene end was trimmed by 4 bases and the J gene end by 3 bases; junction bases not matched to a gene: 7. Germline CDR1 and CDR2: MGHRA and YSYEKL. As DNA, the CDR3 is TGCGCCAGCAGCCCTGCGGGGGGGGGCTACTACGAGCAGTACTTC. Its protein product is CASSPAGGGYYEQYF.

There are many counts of this clonotype. The rearrangement joins TRBV7-2 to TRBJ2-5; D is undetermined. The CDR3 is 14 amino acids. Germline loops: CDR1 SGHTA, CDR2 FQGNSA. Trimming pared 2 bases from V and 5 bases from J, leaving 12 bases between. The CDR3 region is CASSLIGGRETQYF. In nucleotides, the CDR3 is TGTGCCAGCAGCTTAATCGGTGGACGGGAGACCCAGTACTTC.

The rearrangement uses TRBV7-2 and TRBJ2-7, with D perhaps TRBD1 (6 bases). The J call is doubtful: the DNA matches TRBJ2-5 better. Germline assignment: CDR1 SGHTA and CDR2 FQGNSA. The CDR3 is made up of 15 amino acids. CDR3 in DNA: TGTGCCAGCAGCTTCCGGGACAATAGGGCAGAGACCCAGTACTTC. Translation: CASSFRDNRAETQYF.

A note on this clonotype: This may arise from a read error, as a much more abundant clone is one base away. V and J are TRBV29-1 and TRBJ1-2; possibly TRBD1 for D (5 bases). In germline, CDR1 is SQVTM, CDR2 ANQGSEA. The CDR3 is 13 amino acids. CDR3: CSVEGTGNYGHTF. In DNA form, the CDR3 reads TGCAGCGTCGAAGGGACCGGGAACTATGGCCACACCTTC.

This clonotype was recorded a few times. V usage is TRBV6-1 and J usage is TRBJ1-6; no firm D call. V shed 8 bases and J shed 7 bases, with 18 bases lying between them. The germline CDR1 and CDR2 sequences are MNHNS and SASEGT. The CDR3 extends over 15 amino acids. CDR3 in amino acids: CASSEVQAWNSPLHF. DNA for the CDR3: TGTGCCAGCTCTGAGGTGCAGGCATGGAATTCACCCCTCCACTTT.